The rows below give T cell receptor beta chains drawn from one sample of a study of lymphopenia after photon versus proton radiotherapy. Sequencing was performed with immunoSEQ multiplex PCR; in TCRdb, only in-frame clones are kept and a portion is missing. The sample gives tens of thousands of clones, roughly 91% of which show up once; about 2.6% is in the top ten. The sequencing used peripheral blood, collected from a patient treated with photon-based radiotherapy. The receptors were gathered from a woman in her 70s with pancreatic cancer. The CDR3 runs from the conserved cysteine through the conserved F or W. D genes are given only for firm matches. Clone sizes are given selectively: once, few, many, or a class where the clone is expanded.

D gene: TRBD1
V gene: TRBV19
clone size: .
J gene: TRBJ1-5
CDR3 DNA: TGTGCCAGTAGTTGGGGCAGGGGGTACCAGCCCCAGCATTTT
CDR3 protein: CASSWGRGYQPQHF

D gene: .
V gene: TRBV19
clone size: .
J gene: TRBJ2-4
CDR3 DNA: TGTGCCAGTAGTATAGAGGGGGCGCATAACATTCAGTACTTC
CDR3 protein: CASSIEGAHNIQYF

D gene: .
V gene: TRBV29-1
clone size: .
J gene: TRBJ2-5
CDR3 DNA: TGCAGCGTTGCACCAGACCCGGGTGGCGGAGAGACCCAGTACTTC
CDR3 protein: CSVAPDPGGGETQYF

D gene: .
V gene: TRBV19
clone size: .
J gene: TRBJ2-7
CDR3 DNA: TGTGCCAGTAGAGGACGCGGAGCCTACGAGCAGTACTTC
CDR3 protein: CASRGRGAYEQYF

D gene: .
V gene: TRBV7-2
clone size: .
J gene: TRBJ2-5
CDR3 DNA: TGTGCCAGCAGCTTAGCGGCGAGACAAGAGACCCAGTACTTC
CDR3 protein: CASSLAARQETQYF

D gene: .
V gene: TRBV2
clone size: .
J gene: TRBJ2-3
CDR3 DNA: TGTGCCAGCAGTTCCATGGGAAATACGCAGTATTTT
CDR3 protein: CASSSMGNTQYF

D gene: .
V gene: TRBV5-4
clone size: .
J gene: TRBJ1-2
CDR3 DNA: TGTGCCAGCAGCTTGGCCTCCATTAACTATGGCTACACCTTC
CDR3 protein: CASSLASINYGYTF

D gene: .
V gene: TRBV7-2
clone size: .
J gene: TRBJ2-7
CDR3 DNA: TGTGCCAGCAGCTTAGACACCCCGTCAGGGGGGACCTACGAGCAGTACTTC
CDR3 protein: CASSLDTPSGGTYEQYF

D gene: TRBD1
V gene: TRBV5-6
clone size: .
J gene: TRBJ2-3
CDR3 DNA: TGTGCCAGCAGCGGATTGGGGACAGGGGACACAGATACGCAGTATTTT
CDR3 protein: CASSGLGTGDTDTQYF

D gene: .
V gene: TRBV4-3
clone size: .
J gene: TRBJ2-3
CDR3 DNA: TGCGCCAGCAGCCAAGCGGGAGTACGGCGAACAGATACGCAGTATTTT
CDR3 protein: CASSQAGVRRTDTQYF

D gene: .
V gene: TRBV28
clone size: once
J gene: TRBJ2-1
CDR3 DNA: TGTGCCAGCAGGATAGCGACCTACAATGAGCAGTTCTTC
CDR3 protein: CASRIATYNEQFF

D gene: TRBD1
V gene: TRBV5-1
clone size: .
J gene: TRBJ2-3
CDR3 DNA: TGCGCCAGCAGCTGGGGGACAGGGGGCGGGTCAGATACGCAGTATTTT
CDR3 protein: CASSWGTGGGSDTQYF

D gene: TRBD2
V gene: TRBV9
clone size: .
J gene: TRBJ2-3
CDR3 DNA: TGTGCCAGCAGCGTGGAGGCGGGAGGGACAGATACGCAGTATTTT
CDR3 protein: CASSVEAGGTDTQYF

D gene: TRBD1
V gene: TRBV7-2
clone size: .
J gene: TRBJ1-2
CDR3 DNA: TGTGCCAGCAGCCCAGGGGGCGTCTATGGCTACACCTTC
CDR3 protein: CASSPGGVYGYTF

D gene: TRBD1
V gene: TRBV7-9
clone size: .
J gene: TRBJ2-5
CDR3 DNA: TGTGCCAGCAGCGCCGAGGGGGCACAAGAGACCCAGTACTTC
CDR3 protein: CASSAEGAQETQYF

D gene: .
V gene: TRBV5-1
clone size: .
J gene: TRBJ1-1
CDR3 DNA: TGCGCCAGCAGCTTGGCCTCACGGGGGGGCAACACTGAAGCTTTCTTT
CDR3 protein: CASSLASRGGNTEAFF